The rows below give T cell receptor beta chains drawn from one sample of a study of blood T cell repertoires in COVID-19. Generated by immunoSEQ multiplex PCR, the TCRdb table keeps only in-frame clones and is missing some. The table records fewer than 700,000 clones, roughly 91% of them present only once. The specimen was peripheral blood. Every receptor here comes from a woman aged 50 to 65 with COVID-19, enrolled during active disease. Both conserved end residues are trimmed from each CDR3. Each record gives: CDR3 protein, J gene, V gene.

CDR3 protein: ASSLSPSSGTEAF
J gene: TRBJ1-1
V gene: TRBV27

CDR3 protein: ASSNLNTEAF
J gene: TRBJ1-1
V gene: TRBV28

CDR3 protein: ASSEEGWDSYNEQF
J gene: TRBJ2-1
V gene: TRBV2

CDR3 protein: ASSSSDWEEQF
J gene: TRBJ2-1
V gene: TRBV11-2

CDR3 protein: ASSSEWTGAPGTQY
J gene: TRBJ2-3
V gene: TRBV7-9

CDR3 protein: ASSQDLGGRAF
J gene: TRBJ1-1
V gene: TRBV4-2

CDR3 protein: ASSTSSSTDTQY
J gene: TRBJ2-3
V gene: TRBV5-1

CDR3 protein: ASSVGIGSSGANVLT
J gene: TRBJ2-6
V gene: TRBV9

CDR3 protein: ASRQAGGQWNEQF
J gene: TRBJ2-1
V gene: TRBV5-1

CDR3 protein: ASSLYRGGGNTEAF
J gene: TRBJ1-1
V gene: TRBV28

CDR3 protein: ASSPASGPYNEQF
J gene: TRBJ2-1
V gene: TRBV5-1

CDR3 protein: ASSLWLAGGELF
J gene: TRBJ2-2
V gene: TRBV28

CDR3 protein: ASSQDVHGGYNEQF
J gene: TRBJ2-1
V gene: TRBV3-1/TRBV3-2

CDR3 protein: ASSLSRTGDGNTIY
J gene: TRBJ1-3
V gene: TRBV2

CDR3 protein: ATTTGGNTIY
J gene: TRBJ1-3
V gene: TRBV19

CDR3 protein: ASSPTGEDNEKLF
J gene: TRBJ1-4
V gene: TRBV3-1/TRBV3-2

CDR3 protein: ASSLGDSSYEQY
J gene: TRBJ2-7
V gene: TRBV7-8

CDR3 protein: ASSLEDRANYGYT
J gene: TRBJ1-2
V gene: TRBV11-3

CDR3 protein: ASSEALAPTASGYT
J gene: TRBJ1-2
V gene: TRBV2

CDR3 protein: ASSEAGNTLYGYT
J gene: TRBJ1-2
V gene: TRBV6-1

CDR3 protein: ASSESSFSSYEQY
J gene: TRBJ2-7
V gene: TRBV2

CDR3 protein: ASSPSSLNGYT
J gene: TRBJ1-2
V gene: TRBV18

CDR3 protein: ASSLEGGYSYEQY
J gene: TRBJ2-7
V gene: TRBV11-3

CDR3 protein: ASSYRGRVNTGELF
J gene: TRBJ2-2
V gene: TRBV6-2/TRBV6-3

CDR3 protein: AITTTENSPLH
J gene: TRBJ1-6
V gene: TRBV10-3

CDR3 protein: ASSLVGRPYEQY
J gene: TRBJ2-7
V gene: TRBV5-1

CDR3 protein: ASSELGGGENTQY
J gene: TRBJ2-3
V gene: TRBV2

CDR3 protein: ASSEFRTTGGNSPLH
J gene: TRBJ1-6
V gene: TRBV2

CDR3 protein: AWRETGVTHQPQH
J gene: TRBJ1-5
V gene: TRBV30

CDR3 protein: ASSEWQGDYGYT
J gene: TRBJ1-2
V gene: TRBV2

CDR3 protein: ASSAGTETYEQY
J gene: TRBJ2-7
V gene: TRBV5-4

CDR3 protein: ASSPPGGSGNTIY
J gene: TRBJ1-3
V gene: TRBV18

CDR3 protein: ASGFRDMGVDTQY
J gene: TRBJ2-3
V gene: TRBV13

CDR3 protein: ASTRSSGNTIY
J gene: TRBJ1-3
V gene: TRBV19

CDR3 protein: ASGPRQGNTGELF
J gene: TRBJ2-2
V gene: TRBV14